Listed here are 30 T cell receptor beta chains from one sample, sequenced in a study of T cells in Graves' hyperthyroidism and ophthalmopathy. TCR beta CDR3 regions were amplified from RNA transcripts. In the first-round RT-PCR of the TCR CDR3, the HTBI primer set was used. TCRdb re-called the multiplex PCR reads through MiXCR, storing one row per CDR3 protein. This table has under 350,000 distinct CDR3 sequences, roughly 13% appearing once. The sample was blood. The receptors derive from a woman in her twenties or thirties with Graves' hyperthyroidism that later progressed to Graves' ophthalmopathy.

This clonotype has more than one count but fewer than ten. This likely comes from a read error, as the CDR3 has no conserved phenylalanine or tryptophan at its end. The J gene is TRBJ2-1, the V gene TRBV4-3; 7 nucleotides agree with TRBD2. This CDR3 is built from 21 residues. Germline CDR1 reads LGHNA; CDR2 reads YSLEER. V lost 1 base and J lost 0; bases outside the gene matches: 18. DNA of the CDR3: TGCGCCAGCAGCCAAGCGGGTTCTAATCCAGTCTGGACTAGCTCCTACAATGAGCAGTTCCTC. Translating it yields CASSQAGSNPVWTSSYNEQFL.

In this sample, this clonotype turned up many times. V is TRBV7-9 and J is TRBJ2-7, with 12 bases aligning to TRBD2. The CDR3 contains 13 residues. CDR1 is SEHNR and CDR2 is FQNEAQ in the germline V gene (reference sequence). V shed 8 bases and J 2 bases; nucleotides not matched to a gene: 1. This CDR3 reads CASRTSGTYEQYF. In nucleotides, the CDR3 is TGTGCCAGCCGGACTAGCGGGACCTACGAGCAGTACTTC.

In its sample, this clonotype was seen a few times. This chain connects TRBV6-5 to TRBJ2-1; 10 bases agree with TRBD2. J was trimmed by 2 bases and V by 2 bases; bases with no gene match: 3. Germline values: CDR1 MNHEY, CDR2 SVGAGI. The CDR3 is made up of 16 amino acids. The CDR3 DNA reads TGTGCCAGCAGTTACCGGACTAGCGGCGCCTACAATGAGCAGTTCTTC. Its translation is CASSYRTSGAYNEQFF.

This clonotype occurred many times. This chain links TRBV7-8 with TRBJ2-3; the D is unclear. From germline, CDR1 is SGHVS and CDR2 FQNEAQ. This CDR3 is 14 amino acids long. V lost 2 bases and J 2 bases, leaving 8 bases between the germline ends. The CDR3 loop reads CASSLRTTTDTQYF. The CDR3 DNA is TGTGCCAGCAGCTTACGCACTACCACAGATACGCAGTATTTT. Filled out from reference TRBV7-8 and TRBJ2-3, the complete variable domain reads GAGVSQSPRYKVAKRGQDVALRCDPISGHVSLFWYQQALGQGPEFLTYFQNEAQLDKSGLPSDRFFAERPEGSVSTLKIQRTQQEDSAVYLCASSLRTTTDTQYFGPGTRLTVL.

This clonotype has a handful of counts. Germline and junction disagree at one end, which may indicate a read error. Here the CDR3 reads CASSISVEWNAEAFF. The DNA for the CDR3 is TGTGCCAGTAGTATTTCAGTAGAATGGAACGCTGAAGCTTTCTTT. The chain combines TRBV19 with TRBJ1-1; no definite D call. This CDR3 has 15 amino acids. In germline, CDR1 is LNHDA, CDR2 SQIVND (reference sequence).

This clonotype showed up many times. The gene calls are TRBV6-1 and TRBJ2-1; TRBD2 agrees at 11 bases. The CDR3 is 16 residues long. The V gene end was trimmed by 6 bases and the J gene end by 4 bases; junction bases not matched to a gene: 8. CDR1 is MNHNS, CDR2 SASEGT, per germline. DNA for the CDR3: TGTGCCAGCAGCTCGACTGGGACTAGCGGTTACAATGAGCAGTTCTTC. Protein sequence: CASSSTGTSGYNEQFF.

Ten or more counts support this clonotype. CDR3 sequence (DNA): TGTGCCAGCTCACCGCGGGACTTCTACACCGGGGAGCTGTTTTTT. Protein sequence: CASSPRDFYTGELFF. The chain joins TRBV18 to TRBJ2-2, with a possible D match to TRBD2 (6 bases). Germline CDR1 and CDR2: KGHSH and LQKENI. CDR3 length equals 15 residues. V dropped 3 bases and J dropped 3 bases, with 11 bases sitting between them.

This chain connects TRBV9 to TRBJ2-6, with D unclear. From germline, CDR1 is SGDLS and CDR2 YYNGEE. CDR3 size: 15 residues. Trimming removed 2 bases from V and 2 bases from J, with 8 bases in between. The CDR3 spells CASSVRRPGANVLTF. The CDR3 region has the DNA TGTGCCAGCAGCGTGCGCCGCCCTGGGGCCAACGTCCTGACTTTC.

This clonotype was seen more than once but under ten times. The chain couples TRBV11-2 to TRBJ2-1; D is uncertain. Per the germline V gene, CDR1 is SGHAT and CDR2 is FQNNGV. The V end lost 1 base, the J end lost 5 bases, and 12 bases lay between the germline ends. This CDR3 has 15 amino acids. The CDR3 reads CASSLVVGTDNEQFF. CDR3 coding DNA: TGTGCCAGCAGCTTAGTGGTTGGCACAGACAATGAGCAGTTCTTC.

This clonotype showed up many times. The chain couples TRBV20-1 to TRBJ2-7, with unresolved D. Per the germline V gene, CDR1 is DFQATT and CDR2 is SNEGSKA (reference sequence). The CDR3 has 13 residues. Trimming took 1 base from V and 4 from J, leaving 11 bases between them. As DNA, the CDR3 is TGCAGTGCTAGAGCCCCCGGTACGTACGAGCAGTACTTC. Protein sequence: CSARAPGTYEQYF.

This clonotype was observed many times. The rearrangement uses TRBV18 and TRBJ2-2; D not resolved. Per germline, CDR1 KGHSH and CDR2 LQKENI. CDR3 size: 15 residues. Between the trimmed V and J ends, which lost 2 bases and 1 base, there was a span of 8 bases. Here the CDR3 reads CASSPLSGNTGELFF. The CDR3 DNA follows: TGTGCCAGCTCACCATTATCCGGGAACACCGGGGAGCTGTTTTTT.

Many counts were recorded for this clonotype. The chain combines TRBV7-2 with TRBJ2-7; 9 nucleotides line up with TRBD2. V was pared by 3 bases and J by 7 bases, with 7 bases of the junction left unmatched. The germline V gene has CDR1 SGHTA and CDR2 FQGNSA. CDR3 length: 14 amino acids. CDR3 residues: CASSFAGGPGEQYF. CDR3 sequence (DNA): TGTGCCAGCAGCTTTGCGGGAGGGCCGGGGGAGCAGTACTTC.

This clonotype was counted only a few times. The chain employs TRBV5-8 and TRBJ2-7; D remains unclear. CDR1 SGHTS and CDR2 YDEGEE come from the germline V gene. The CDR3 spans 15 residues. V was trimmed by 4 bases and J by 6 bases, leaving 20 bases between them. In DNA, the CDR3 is TGTGCCAGCAGCGCCCGCTCACGTCGAAGGCCCGAGCAGTACTTC. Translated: CASSARSRRRPEQYF.

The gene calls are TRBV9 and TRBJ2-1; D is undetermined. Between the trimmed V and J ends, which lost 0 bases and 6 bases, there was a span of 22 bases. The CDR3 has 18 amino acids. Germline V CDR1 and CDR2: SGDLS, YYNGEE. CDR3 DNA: TGTGCCAGCAGCGTAGTATCGGTTGCCCAGCTCGGACGCAATGAGCAGTTCTTC. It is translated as CASSVVSVAQLGRNEQFF. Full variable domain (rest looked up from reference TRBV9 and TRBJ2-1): DSGVTQTPKHLITATGQRVTLRCSPRSGDLSVYWYQQSLDQGLQFLIQYYNGEERAKGNILERFSAQQFPDLHSELNLSSLELGDSALYFCASSVVSVAQLGRNEQFFGPGTRLTVL.

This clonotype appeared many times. Written as DNA, the CDR3 is TGTGCCAGCAGCGCTACGTTATTGGCGGGGGACCCTGGGGCCAACGTCCTGACTTTC. It translates to CASSATLLAGDPGANVLTF. The chain couples TRBV7-2 to TRBJ2-6; 7 nucleotides match TRBD2. Germline V gene lookup returns CDR1 SGHTA and CDR2 FQGNSA. This CDR3 has 19 residues. V gave up 5 bases and J gave up 2 bases; unmatched junction bases: 15.

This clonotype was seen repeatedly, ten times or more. CDR3 in amino acids: CASTQRVTPEKLFF. For the CDR3, the DNA is TGTGCCAGCACCCAACGGGTTACACCTGAAAAACTGTTTTTT. The rearrangement joins TRBV6-5 to TRBJ1-4; D unclear. The CDR3 runs to 14 residues. Germline V gives CDR1 MNHEY, CDR2 SVGAGI. The V end lost 7 bases, the J end lost 7 bases, and 16 bases lay between the germline ends.

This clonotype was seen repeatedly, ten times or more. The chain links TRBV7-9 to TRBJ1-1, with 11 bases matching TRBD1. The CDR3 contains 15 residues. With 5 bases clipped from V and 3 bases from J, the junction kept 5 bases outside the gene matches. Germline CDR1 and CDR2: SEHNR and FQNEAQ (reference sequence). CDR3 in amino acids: CASSKGGQGDTEAFF. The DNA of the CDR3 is TGTGCCAGCAGCAAAGGGGGACAGGGGGACACTGAAGCTTTCTTT.

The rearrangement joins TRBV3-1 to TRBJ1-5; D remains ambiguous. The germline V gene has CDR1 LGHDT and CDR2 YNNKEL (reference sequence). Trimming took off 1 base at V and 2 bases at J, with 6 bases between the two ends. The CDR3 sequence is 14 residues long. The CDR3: CASSQVPGNQPQHF. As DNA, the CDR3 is TGTGCCAGCAGCCAAGTTCCGGGCAATCAGCCCCAGCATTTT.

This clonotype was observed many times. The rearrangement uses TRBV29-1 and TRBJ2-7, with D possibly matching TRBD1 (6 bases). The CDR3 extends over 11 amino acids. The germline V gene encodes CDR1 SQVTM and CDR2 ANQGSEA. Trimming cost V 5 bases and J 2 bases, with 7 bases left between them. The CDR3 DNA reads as TGCAGCGTTTCAGGGGCCTACGAGCAGTACTTC. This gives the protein CSVSGAYEQYF.

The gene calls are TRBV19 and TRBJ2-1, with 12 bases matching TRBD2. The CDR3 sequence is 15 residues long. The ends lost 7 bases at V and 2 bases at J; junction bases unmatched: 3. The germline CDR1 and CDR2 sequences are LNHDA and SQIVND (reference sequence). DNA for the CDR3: TGTGCCAGTACTAGCGGGAGGGCCCCCTACAATGAGCAGTTCTTC. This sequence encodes CASTSGRAPYNEQFF.

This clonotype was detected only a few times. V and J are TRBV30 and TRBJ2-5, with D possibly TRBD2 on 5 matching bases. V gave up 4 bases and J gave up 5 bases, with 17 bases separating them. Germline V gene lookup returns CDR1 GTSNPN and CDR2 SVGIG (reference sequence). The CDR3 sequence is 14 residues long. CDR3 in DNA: TGTGCCTGGACCATGGAGGTACTTGGGGAGACCCAGTACTTC. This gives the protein CAWTMEVLGETQYF.

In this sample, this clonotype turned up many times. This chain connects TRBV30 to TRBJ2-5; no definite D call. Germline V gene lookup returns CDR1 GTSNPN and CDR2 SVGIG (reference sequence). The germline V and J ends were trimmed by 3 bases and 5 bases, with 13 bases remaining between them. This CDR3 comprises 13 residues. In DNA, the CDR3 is TGTGCCTGGAGCGGAAGGGCTGGGGAGACCCAGTACTTC. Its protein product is CAWSGRAGETQYF.

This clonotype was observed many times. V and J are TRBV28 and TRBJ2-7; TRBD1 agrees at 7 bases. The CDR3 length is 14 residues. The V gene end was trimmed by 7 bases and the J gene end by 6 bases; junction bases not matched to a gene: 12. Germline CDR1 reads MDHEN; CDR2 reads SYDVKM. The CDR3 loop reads CASILTGRRGEQYF. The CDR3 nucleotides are TGTGCCAGCATCCTGACAGGGCGGCGAGGCGAGCAGTACTTC.

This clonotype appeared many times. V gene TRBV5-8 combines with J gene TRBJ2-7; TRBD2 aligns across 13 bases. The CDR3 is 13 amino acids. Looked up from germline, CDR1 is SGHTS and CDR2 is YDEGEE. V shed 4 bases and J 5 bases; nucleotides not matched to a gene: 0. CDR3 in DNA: TGTGCCAGCAGCGGACTAGCGGGAGACGAGCAGTACTTC. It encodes CASSGLAGDEQYF. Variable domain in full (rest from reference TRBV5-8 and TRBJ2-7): EAGVTQSPTHLIKTRGQQATLRCSPISGHTSVYWYQQALGLGLQFLLWYDEGEERNRGNFPPRFSGRQFPNYSSELNVNALELEDSALYLCASSGLAGDEQYFGPGTRLTVT.

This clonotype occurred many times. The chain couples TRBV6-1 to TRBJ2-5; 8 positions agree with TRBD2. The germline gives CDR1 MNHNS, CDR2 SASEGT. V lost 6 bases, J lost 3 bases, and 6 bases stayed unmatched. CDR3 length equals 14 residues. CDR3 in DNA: TGTGCCAGCAGCGTACTAGCGGACGAAGAGACCCAGTACTTC. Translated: CASSVLADEETQYF.

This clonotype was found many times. CDR3 region: CSAQLQGFSSYEQYF. The CDR3 bases are TGCAGTGCGCAGCTCCAGGGCTTCAGCTCCTACGAGCAGTACTTC. The rearrangement links TRBV20-1 to TRBJ2-7; D might be TRBD1 (5 bases). CDR3 length: 15 amino acids. V lost 6 bases, J lost 0 bases, and 18 bases lay in between. In germline, CDR1 is DFQATT, CDR2 SNEGSKA (reference sequence).

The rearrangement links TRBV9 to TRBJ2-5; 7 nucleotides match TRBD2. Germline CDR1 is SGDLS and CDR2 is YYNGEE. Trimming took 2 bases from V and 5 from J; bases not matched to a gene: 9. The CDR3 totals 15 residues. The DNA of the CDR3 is TGTGCCAGCAGCGTTGGTGGGAGGGCCATGGAGACCCAGTACTTC. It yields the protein CASSVGGRAMETQYF.

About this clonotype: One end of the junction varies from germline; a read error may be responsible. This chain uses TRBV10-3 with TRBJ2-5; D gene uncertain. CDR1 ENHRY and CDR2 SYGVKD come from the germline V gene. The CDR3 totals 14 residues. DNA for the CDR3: TGTGCCATCAGTGCCTGGGAAGGACCTGGAGCCCAGCACTTC. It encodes CAISAWEGPGAQHF.

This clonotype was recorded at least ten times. Here the CDR3 reads CASSPWGREINNEQFF. DNA of the CDR3: TGTGCCAGCTCACCCTGGGGCAGGGAGATCAACAATGAGCAGTTCTTC. The J gene is TRBJ2-1, the V gene TRBV18; D may correspond to TRBD1 or TRBD2 (5 bases each). Trimming took off 3 bases at V and 5 bases at J, with 17 bases between the two ends. The germline V gene has CDR1 KGHSH and CDR2 LQKENI. The CDR3 is made up of 16 amino acids. The full variable domain, with the rest looked up from reference TRBV18 and TRBJ2-1, is NAGVMQNPRHLVRRRGQEARLRCSPMKGHSHVYWYRQLPEEGLKFMVYLQKENIIDESGMPKERFSAEFPKEGPSILRIQQVVRGDSAAYFCASSPWGREINNEQFFGPGTRLTVL.

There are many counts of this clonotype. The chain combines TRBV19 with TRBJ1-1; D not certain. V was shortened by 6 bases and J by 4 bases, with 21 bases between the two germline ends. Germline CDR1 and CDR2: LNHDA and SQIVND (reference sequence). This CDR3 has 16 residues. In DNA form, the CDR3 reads TGTGCCAGTAGGCTTGGCGAGGAAGTTTGGGGCACTGAAGCTTTCTTT. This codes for CASRLGEEVWGTEAFF.